Reported below is one T cell receptor (beta chain). Its antigen is not identified. MiXCR, applied by TCRdb to the reads, yields one record per CDR3 protein. Of roughly 700,000 distinct CDR3 sequences in the sample, around 35% were seen once. These data belong to a study of T cell repertoires in cytomegalovirus infection. CDR3 size: 20 residues. Trimming at V came to 1 base and at J to 1 base, leaving 12 bases not matched to a gene. The germline CDR1 and CDR2 sequences are SGHTA and FQGNSA. The TCR sequence derives from a human donor in good health (CMV status not recorded). Some clones in this sample may be carry-over from other donors' samples. The input for sequencing was cultured PBMCs, taken from culture after CMV antigen stimulation. V and J are TRBV7-2 and TRBJ2-3, with 12 bases matching TRBD2. The CDR3, as DNA: TGTGCCAGCAGCTTAGTGGGGGGGCTAGCGGGGGGGCCCGGCACAGATACGCAGTATTTT. It yields the protein CASSLVGGLAGGPGTDTQYF.